A single sample is the source of the 21 T cell receptor beta chains below, sequenced in a study of blood T cell repertoires in COVID-19. Measured with immunoSEQ multiplex PCR; TCRdb has only the in-frame clones, and not every one. The data contain around 180,000 clones, 88% of them seen just once; the ten biggest clones take up roughly 24%. Input material: peripheral blood. The receptors were gathered from a man between 60 and 70 years old with acute or convalescent COVID-19.

This sequence joins TRBV6-6 and TRBJ2-5; 10 bases map to TRBD2. This CDR3 region has 16 residues. V trimming: 5 bases; J trimming: 5 bases; junction bases outside the gene matches: 11. Germline V CDR1 and CDR2: MNHNY, SVGAGI (reference sequence). The chain's CDR3 is CASSPLAGGWLETQYF. The CDR3 nucleotides read TGTGCCAGCAGTCCCTTAGCGGGGGGTTGGTTGGAGACCCAGTACTTC.

This clone was counted once. The chain has TRBV18 and TRBJ2-6; 9 bases align to TRBD1. The germline V gene encodes CDR1 KGHSH and CDR2 LQKENI. The CDR3 contains 17 residues. The V segment lost 3 bases and the J segment 1 base; nucleotides outside the gene matches: 4. Here the CDR3 reads CASSPTGGGSGANVLTF. The CDR3 coding sequence is TGTGCCAGCTCACCCACAGGGGGCGGATCTGGGGCCAACGTCCTGACTTTC.

The V and J genes are TRBV11-3 and TRBJ2-2; D uncertain. CDR3 length: 14 amino acids. Germline-derived CDR1 and CDR2 are SGHNT and YENEEA. V lost 5 bases, J lost 4 bases, and 11 bases lay in between. The CDR3 nucleotides are TGTGCCAGCAGCCGCGGTCGGGTCACCGGGGAGCTGTTTTTT. This encodes CASSRGRVTGELFF.

This chain uses TRBV24-1 with TRBJ1-2; TRBD1 matches 10 bases. J gave up 3 bases and V 3 bases, and 6 bases lay outside the gene matches. CDR1 is KGHDR and CDR2 is SFDVKD in the germline V gene. The CDR3 is 16 residues long. As DNA, the CDR3 is TGTGCCACCAGTGATGCTGAGGGGACAGGGGACTATGGCTACACCTTC. Residues: CATSDAEGTGDYGYTF.

V gene TRBV11-3 combines with J gene TRBJ1-1; 7 bases map to TRBD1. With 5 bases clipped from V and 5 bases from J, the junction kept 8 bases outside the gene matches. The CDR3 runs to 14 residues. CDR1 SGHNT and CDR2 YENEEA come from the germline V gene. CDR3 DNA: TGTGCCAGCAGCCCGCGACAGGGAGATACTGAAGCTTTCTTT. Protein product: CASSPRQGDTEAFF. Based on the CDR3 plus reference TRBV11-3 and TRBJ1-1, the full variable domain is EAGVVQSPRYKIIEKKQPVAFWCNPISGHNTLYWYLQNLGQGPELLIRYENEEAVDDSQLPKDRFSAERLKGVDSTLKIQPAELGDSAVYLCASSPRQGDTEAFFGQGTRLTVV.

The chain is built from TRBV3-1 (or the pseudogene TRBV3-2) and TRBJ2-7; 10 positions agree with TRBD2. Germline V lookup: CDR1 LGHDT, CDR2 YNNKEL (reference sequence). V lost 1 base, J lost 7 bases, and 7 bases stayed unmatched. The CDR3 sequence is 15 residues long. The chain's CDR3 is CASSQAAAGGGEQYF. Here the CDR3 DNA reads TGTGCCAGCAGCCAAGCGGCAGCGGGAGGGGGGGAGCAGTACTTC.

This clone has only a few counts. V and J are TRBV5-1 and TRBJ2-3; the D gene is possibly TRBD1 (6 bases). The CDR3 extends over 16 amino acids. CDR1 and CDR2 from the germline V gene are SGHRS and YFSETQ. The ends were cut back, 0 bases at V and 4 bases at J, with 15 bases in the middle. Written as DNA, the CDR3 is TGCGCCAGCAGCTTGGGTCCCACAGGGAAGCCAGATACGCAGTATTTT. Translation gives CASSLGPTGKPDTQYF.

The genes are TRBV24-1 and TRBJ2-5, with TRBD1 matching over 9 bases. The germline V gene has CDR1 KGHDR and CDR2 SFDVKD. After removal of 0 bases from V and 3 bases from J, the junction contained 1 base not matched to a gene. CDR3 length: 15 residues. The CDR3 reads CATSDLRDREETQYF. The CDR3 nucleotides are TGTGCCACCAGTGATTTGCGGGACAGGGAAGAGACCCAGTACTTC.

The chain carries TRBV6-5 and TRBJ1-2; possibly TRBD1 for D (5 bases). Trimming removed 4 bases from V and 10 bases from J, with 16 bases in between. Germline values: CDR1 MNHEY, CDR2 SVGAGI. This CDR3 spans 13 amino acids. CDR3: CASSSQRDRYYTF. In nucleotides, the CDR3 is TGTGCCAGCAGTTCCCAGCGAGACAGATACTACACCTTC.

V is TRBV7-3 and J is TRBJ1-2, with unresolved D. Germline lookup yields CDR1 SGHTA and CDR2 FQGTGA. Trimming cost V 1 base and J 8 bases, with 14 bases left between them. The CDR3 length is 14 residues. The CDR3 loop reads CASSLSPGAGGYTF. The CDR3, as DNA: TGTGCCAGCAGCTTAAGTCCGGGTGCTGGAGGCTACACCTTC.

CDR3 sequence reads: CASSVGLSLTNNEQFF. The DNA of the CDR3 is TGTGCCAGCAGCGTCGGTCTCTCCCTTACTAACAATGAGCAGTTCTTC. The gene calls are TRBV9 and TRBJ2-1; no firm D call. Germline CDR1 reads SGDLS; CDR2 reads YYNGEE. V was cut by 2 bases and J by 5 bases, with 17 bases left in between. This CDR3 has 16 amino acids.

V gene TRBV18 combines with J gene TRBJ2-3; 8 bases fit TRBD2. Losses at the gene ends were 4 bases for V and 4 bases for J; bases not matched to a gene: 10. CDR3 length equals 16 residues. CDR1 and CDR2 (germline): KGHSH, LQKENI. The CDR3 protein is CASSLNTGGGSDTQYF. The DNA of the CDR3 is TGTGCCAGCTCACTCAATACCGGCGGGGGGTCAGATACGCAGTATTTT.

In this sample, this clone turned up once. This chain connects TRBV24-1 to TRBJ2-7; a possible D gene is TRBD1 (6 bases). The CDR3 contains 15 residues. V was pared by 1 base and J by 6 bases, with 15 bases between. Germline V gene lookup returns CDR1 KGHDR and CDR2 SFDVKD. The CDR3 is CATSDFPPLQGEQYV. CDR3 coding DNA: TGTGCCACCAGTGATTTCCCCCCACTACAGGGCGAGCAGTACGTC.

CDR3 nucleotides: TGTGCCAGCAGCTTAGCAGGGTTTGGGAACTATGGCTACACCTTC. Its translation is CASSLAGFGNYGYTF. The chain combines TRBV11-2 with TRBJ1-2; TRBD1 is a possible D gene (5 bases). Germline CDR1 SGHAT, CDR2 FQNNGV. The CDR3 contains 15 residues. The germline V and J ends were trimmed by 1 base and 2 bases, with 11 bases remaining between them. Supplemented by reference TRBV11-2 and TRBJ1-2, the full variable domain reads EAGVAQSPRYKIIEKRQSVAFWCNPISGHATLYWYQQILGQGPKLLIQFQNNGVVDDSQLPKDRFSAERLKGVDSTLKIQPAKLEDSAVYLCASSLAGFGNYGYTFGSGTRLTVV.

The chain employs TRBV24-1 and TRBJ2-3; a weak D match, TRBD1 (6 bases). The CDR3 loop spans 15 amino acids. Germline loops: CDR1 KGHDR, CDR2 SFDVKD. V lost 4 bases and J lost 2, with 12 bases in between. The CDR3 spells CATSDTRDITDTQYF. DNA for the CDR3: TGTGCCACCAGTGACACGAGGGACATCACAGATACGCAGTATTTT.

This chain links TRBV4-3 with TRBJ1-2; tentatively, D is TRBD1 (5 bases). Germline assignment: CDR1 LGHNA and CDR2 YSLEER. V lost 0 bases, J lost 6 bases, and 11 bases lay in between. This CDR3 is 14 amino acids long. CDR3 in amino acids: CASSQDREPNGYTF. The CDR3 bases are TGCGCCAGCAGCCAAGACAGGGAACCGAATGGCTACACCTTC.

The V and J genes are TRBV11-2 and TRBJ1-1; D uncertain. Trimming stripped 0 bases from V and 5 bases from J, with 7 bases between. There are 13 residues in the CDR3. Germline-derived CDR1 and CDR2 are SGHAT and FQNNGV. The CDR3 is CASSLEPGTEAFF. The CDR3 nucleotides are TGTGCCAGCAGCTTAGAGCCGGGGACTGAAGCTTTCTTT. The variable domain in full, with the rest retrieved from reference TRBV11-2 and TRBJ1-1, is EAGVAQSPRYKIIEKRQSVAFWCNPISGHATLYWYQQILGQGPKLLIQFQNNGVVDDSQLPKDRFSAERLKGVDSTLKIQPAKLEDSAVYLCASSLEPGTEAFFGQGTRLTVV.

This chain uses TRBV27 with TRBJ2-7; 7 positions agree with TRBD1. The CDR3 runs to 15 residues. Trimming took 5 bases from V and 0 from J; bases not matched to a gene: 7. Germline V gene lookup returns CDR1 MNHEY and CDR2 SMNVEV (reference sequence). The CDR3 region has the DNA TGTGCCAGCAGTCCGAGACAGGGAAACTCCTACGAGCAGTACTTC. This codes for CASSPRQGNSYEQYF.

The gene calls are TRBV29-1 and TRBJ2-5, with 7 nucleotides matching TRBD2. Germline V gene data show CDR1 as SQVTM and CDR2 as ANQGSEA. This CDR3 comprises 14 residues. The V and J ends lost 1 base and 3 bases, in that order; junction bases with no gene match: 5. The CDR3 sequence is CSVEGGLKKETQYF. CDR3 sequence (DNA): TGCAGCGTTGAAGGGGGACTAAAAAAAGAGACCCAGTACTTC.

J is TRBJ2-3 and V is TRBV6-5; the D gene is possibly TRBD2 (6 bases). The CDR3 is 16 amino acids. Germline assignment: CDR1 MNHEY and CDR2 SVGAGI. With 0 bases removed from V and 0 bases from J, the gap between germline ends came to 10 bases. Here the CDR3 DNA reads TGTGCCAGCAGTTACTCGGGGGACTCTAGCACAGATACGCAGTATTTT. Translation gives CASSYSGDSSTDTQYF.

The chain is built from TRBV30 and TRBJ1-5; no clear D. Between the trimmed V and J ends, which lost 0 bases and 4 bases, there was a span of 10 bases. The CDR3 is 14 amino acids. CDR1 and CDR2 from the germline V gene are GTSNPN and SVGIG (reference sequence). The CDR3 region is CAWSVASRNQPQHF. The CDR3, as DNA: TGTGCCTGGAGTGTAGCTTCGAGGAATCAGCCCCAGCATTTT.